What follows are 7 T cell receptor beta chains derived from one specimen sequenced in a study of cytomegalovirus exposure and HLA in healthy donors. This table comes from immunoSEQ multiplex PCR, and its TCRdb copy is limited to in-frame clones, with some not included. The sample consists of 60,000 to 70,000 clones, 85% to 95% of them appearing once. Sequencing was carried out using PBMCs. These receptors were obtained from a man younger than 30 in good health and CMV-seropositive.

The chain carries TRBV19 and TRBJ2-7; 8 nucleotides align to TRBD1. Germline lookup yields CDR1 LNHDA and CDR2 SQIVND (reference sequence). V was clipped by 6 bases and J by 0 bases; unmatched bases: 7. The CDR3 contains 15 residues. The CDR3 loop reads CASSRTGFISYEQYF. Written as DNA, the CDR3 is TGTGCCAGTAGCCGGACAGGGTTCATCTCCTACGAGCAGTACTTC.

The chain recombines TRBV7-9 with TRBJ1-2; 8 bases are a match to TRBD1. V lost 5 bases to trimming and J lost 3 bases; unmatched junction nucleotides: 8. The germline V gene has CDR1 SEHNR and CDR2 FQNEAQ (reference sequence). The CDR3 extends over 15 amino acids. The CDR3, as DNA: TGTGCCAGCAGCCGGGACAGGCCCTCCTACTATGGCTACACCTTC. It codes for CASSRDRPSYYGYTF. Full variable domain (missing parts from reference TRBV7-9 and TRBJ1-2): DTGVSQNPRHKITKRGQNVTFRCDPISEHNRLYWYRQTLGQGPEFLTYFQNEAQLEKSRLLSDRFSAERPKGSFSTLEIQRTEQGDSAMYLCASSRDRPSYYGYTFGSGTRLTVV.

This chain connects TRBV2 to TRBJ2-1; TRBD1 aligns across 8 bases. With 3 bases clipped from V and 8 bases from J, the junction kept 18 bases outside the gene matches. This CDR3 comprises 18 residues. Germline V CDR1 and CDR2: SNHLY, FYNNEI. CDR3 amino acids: CASSDSGQRDRTIHEQFF. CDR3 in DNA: TGTGCCAGCAGTGATTCAGGCCAACGGGACAGGACCATCCATGAGCAGTTCTTC.

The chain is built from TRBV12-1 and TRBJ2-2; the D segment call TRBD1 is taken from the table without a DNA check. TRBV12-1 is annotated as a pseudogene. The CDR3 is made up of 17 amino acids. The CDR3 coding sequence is TGTGCCAGCAGCCTGGACAGGACCCCTATGAGAAGCCGGGAGCTGTTTTTT. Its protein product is CASSLDRTPMRSRELFF.

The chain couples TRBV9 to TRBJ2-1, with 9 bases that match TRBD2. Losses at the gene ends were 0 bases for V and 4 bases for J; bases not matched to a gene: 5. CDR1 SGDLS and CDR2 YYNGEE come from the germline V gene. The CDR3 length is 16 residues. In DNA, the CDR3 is TGTGCCAGCAGCGTAGGAACTAGCGGGCGATACAATGAGCAGTTCTTC. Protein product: CASSVGTSGRYNEQFF. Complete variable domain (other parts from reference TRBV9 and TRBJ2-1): DSGVTQTPKHLITATGQRVTLRCSPRSGDLSVYWYQQSLDQGLQFLIQYYNGEERAKGNILERFSAQQFPDLHSELNLSSLELGDSALYFCASSVGTSGRYNEQFFGPGTRLTVL.

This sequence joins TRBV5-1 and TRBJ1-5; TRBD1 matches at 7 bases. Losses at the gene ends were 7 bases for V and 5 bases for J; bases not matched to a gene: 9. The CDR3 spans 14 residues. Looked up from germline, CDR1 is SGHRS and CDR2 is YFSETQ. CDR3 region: CASSPTGIDQPQHF. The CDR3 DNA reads TGCGCCAGCTCCCCGACAGGGATAGATCAGCCCCAGCATTTT. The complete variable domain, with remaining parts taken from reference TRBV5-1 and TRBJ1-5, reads KAGVTQTPRYLIKTRGQQVTLSCSPISGHRSVSWYQQTPGQGLQFLFEYFSETQRNKGNFPGRFSGRQFSNSRSEMNVSTLELGDSALYLCASSPTGIDQPQHFGDGTRLSIL.

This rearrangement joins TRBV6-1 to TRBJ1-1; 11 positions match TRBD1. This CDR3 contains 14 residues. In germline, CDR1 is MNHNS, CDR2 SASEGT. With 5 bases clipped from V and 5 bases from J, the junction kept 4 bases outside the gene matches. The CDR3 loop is CASSSGTGGTEAFF. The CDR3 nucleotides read TGTGCCAGCAGTTCCGGGACAGGGGGGACTGAAGCTTTCTTT.